The 20 T cell receptor beta chains reported below all come from one sample, sequenced in a study of blood T cell repertoires in COVID-19. Sequenced by immunoSEQ multiplex PCR; TCRdb stores in-frame clones only, minus some. Counted here are 120,000 or so clones, roughly 90% occurring once; the ten biggest clones make up less than 8%. The sequenced sample consisted of peripheral blood. The receptors originated from a man in his forties or fifties with acute or convalescent COVID-19.

The V and J genes are TRBV10-3 and TRBJ2-3; 11 bases map to TRBD2. The J segment lost 5 bases and the V segment lost 6 bases, leaving 4 bases of the junction unmatched. The CDR3 extends over 14 amino acids. The V gene's germline CDR1 is ENHRY and CDR2 SYGVKD. This CDR3 reads CAISPGTSGDTQYF. The CDR3 DNA reads as TGTGCCATCAGCCCCGGGACTAGCGGAGATACGCAGTATTTT.

This chain joins TRBV19 and TRBJ1-5, with 11 bases fitting TRBD1. This CDR3 contains 17 residues. Germline lookup yields CDR1 LNHDA and CDR2 SQIVND (reference sequence). V was clipped by 7 bases and J by 6 bases; unmatched bases: 14. The CDR3 DNA reads as TGTGCCAGTACCCCCTCCGGGACAGGGGGTGTTTCTCAGCCCCAGCATTTT. It translates to CASTPSGTGGVSQPQHF.

The chain combines TRBV7-2 with TRBJ2-1; D uncertain. The CDR3 is 11 amino acids. V was pared by 5 bases and J by 8 bases, with 7 bases between. Germline CDR1 is SGHTA and CDR2 is FQGNSA. The DNA of the CDR3 is TGTGCCAGCAGCGAGATCGATGAGCAGTTCTTC. It yields the protein CASSEIDEQFF.

The gene calls are TRBV29-1 and TRBJ1-2, with D tentatively TRBD1 (5 bases). Trimming left V 4 bases short and J 8 bases short, with 23 bases between. This CDR3 contains 15 residues. The V gene's germline CDR1 is SQVTM and CDR2 ANQGSEA. The CDR3 DNA is TGCAGCGTTGCCTCTGGGCGGGGGAATAGACCCGGCTACACCTTC. Its translation: CSVASGRGNRPGYTF.

Ten or more counts support this clone. This sequence joins TRBV7-9 and TRBJ2-1; D gene uncertain. The CDR3 length is 12 residues. CDR1 is SEHNR, CDR2 FQNEAQ, per germline (reference sequence). Deletions cut 1 base from V and 8 bases from J, with 6 bases between. The CDR3 is CASSLVSYEQFF. In nucleotides, the CDR3 is TGTGCCAGCAGCTTAGTATCGTATGAGCAGTTCTTC.

CDR3 protein: CASSFDTGYEQYF. The CDR3 DNA is TGTGCCAGCAGCTTCGACACAGGGTACGAGCAGTACTTC. The V gene is TRBV11-2, the J gene TRBJ2-7, with TRBD1 as a possible D gene (6 bases). CDR3 length equals 13 residues. Germline V gene lookup returns CDR1 SGHAT and CDR2 FQNNGV. V lost 3 bases and J 4 bases, leaving 10 bases between the germline ends.

CDR3 sequence reads: CASSLVGGTSPYEQYF. The CDR3 nucleotides are TGTGCCAGCAGCTTAGTTGGCGGGACTTCCCCCTACGAGCAGTACTTC. The chain couples TRBV7-9 to TRBJ2-7; TRBD2 might be the D (6 bases). Germline CDR1 reads SEHNR; CDR2 reads FQNEAQ (reference sequence). Deletions cut 1 base from V and 2 bases from J, with 15 bases between. This CDR3 has 16 residues.

J is TRBJ1-1 and V is TRBV5-1; D is perhaps TRBD1 (6 bases). Between the trimmed V and J ends, which lost 1 base and 5 bases, there was a span of 12 bases. CDR1 and CDR2 (germline): SGHRS, YFSETQ. This CDR3 has 14 residues. CDR3 DNA: TGCGCCAGCAGCTTGTTAGACAGGTTAACTGAAGCTTTCTTT. Its protein is CASSLLDRLTEAFF.

V gene TRBV7-9 combines with J gene TRBJ2-7, with D possibly matching TRBD1 (6 bases). Germline V gives CDR1 SEHNR, CDR2 FQNEAQ (reference sequence). V lost 0 bases to trimming and J lost 2 bases, with 8 bases between them. The CDR3 loop spans 14 amino acids. The CDR3 sequence: CASSLAGAPYEQYF. As DNA, the CDR3 is TGTGCCAGCAGCTTAGCGGGGGCCCCCTACGAGCAGTACTTC. The full variable domain, with the rest looked up from reference TRBV7-9 and TRBJ2-7, is DTGVSQNPRHKITKRGQNVTFRCDPISEHNRLYWYRQTLGQGPEFLTYFQNEAQLEKSRLLSDRFSAERPKGSFSTLEIQRTEQGDSAMYLCASSLAGAPYEQYFGPGTRLTVT.

CDR3 loop: CAIRIAGGGDTQYF. The CDR3 coding sequence is TGTGCCATTAGGATAGCGGGAGGAGGGGATACGCAGTATTTT. The chain employs TRBV4-2 and TRBJ2-3; TRBD2 matches at 10 bases. V shed 10 bases and J 6 bases; nucleotides not matched to a gene: 10. Germline V gene data show CDR1 as LGHNA and CDR2 as YNFKEQ. The CDR3 has 14 residues.

This chain joins TRBV5-4 and TRBJ1-3; TRBD1 matches 7 bases. The germline V gene encodes CDR1 SGHNT and CDR2 YYREEE (reference sequence). The V gene end was trimmed by 4 bases and the J gene end by 4 bases; junction bases not matched to a gene: 8. The CDR3 loop spans 15 amino acids. The CDR3 spells CASSTGQASGNTIYF. The CDR3 bases are TGTGCCAGCAGCACCGGACAGGCTTCGGGAAACACCATATATTTT.

The chain employs TRBV27 and TRBJ2-1; TRBD2 agrees at 13 bases. Trimming at V came to 4 bases and at J to 4 bases, leaving 7 bases not matched to a gene. The CDR3 has 17 residues. Germline V gene lookup returns CDR1 MNHEY and CDR2 SMNVEV (reference sequence). CDR3: CASSSTGGLAGYNEQFF. CDR3 bases: TGTGCCAGCAGTTCCACCGGGGGACTAGCGGGGTACAATGAGCAGTTCTTC.

The chain employs TRBV24-1 and TRBJ1-1, with D unresolved. Trimming stripped 9 bases from V and 3 bases from J, with 19 bases between. The CDR3 consists of 15 residues. Germline-derived CDR1 and CDR2 are KGHDR and SFDVKD. The CDR3 DNA sequence: TGTGCCACCTCCGCCGGGTTGTCGGGGTACACTGAAGCTTTCTTT. Its translation: CATSAGLSGYTEAFF.

The CDR3 nucleotides are TGTGCCAGCAAAGGCGGAGGCAAAAACATTCAGTACTTC. Protein: CASKGGGKNIQYF. The chain is built from TRBV2 and TRBJ2-4; the D gene is possibly TRBD2 (5 bases). The V end lost 7 bases, the J end lost 3 bases, and 10 bases lay between the germline ends. Germline V gene sequence: CDR1 SNHLY, CDR2 FYNNEI. The CDR3 contains 13 residues.

This clone was recorded only once. CDR3 amino acids: CASSSGQGENEQYF. In DNA, the CDR3 is TGTGCCAGCAGCTCCGGACAGGGGGAGAACGAGCAGTACTTC. This chain joins TRBV11-3 and TRBJ2-7; 10 bases line up with TRBD1. Germline assignment: CDR1 SGHNT and CDR2 YENEEA. The CDR3 consists of 14 residues. V dropped 4 bases and J dropped 5; count of bases not matched to a gene: 5.

Only one count was recorded for this clone. The gene calls are TRBV7-9 and TRBJ1-2, with 10 nucleotides matching TRBD1. CDR1 and CDR2 (germline): SEHNR, FQNEAQ (reference sequence). Losses at the gene ends were 6 bases for V and 4 bases for J; bases not matched to a gene: 5. This CDR3 comprises 14 residues. The CDR3 spells CASSFRDRGYGYTF. CDR3 sequence (DNA): TGTGCCAGCAGTTTCCGGGACAGGGGCTATGGCTACACCTTC.

This chain uses TRBV7-6 with TRBJ2-7; D is perhaps TRBD2 (5 bases). This CDR3 contains 13 residues. Germline assignment: CDR1 SGHVS and CDR2 FNYEAQ. V lost 1 base to trimming and J lost 5 bases, with 9 bases between them. The CDR3 reads CASSLGGHDEQYF. DNA for the CDR3: TGTGCCAGCAGCTTAGGAGGGCACGACGAGCAGTACTTC.

This rearrangement joins TRBV27 to TRBJ2-5; 10 bases line up with TRBD1. The CDR3 is 15 residues long. The V segment lost 4 bases and the J segment 5 bases; nucleotides outside the gene matches: 7. CDR1 and CDR2 from the germline V gene are MNHEY and SMNVEV (reference sequence). The CDR3 nucleotides read TGTGCCAGCAGTTCATCGACAGGGGGCAGGGAGACCCAGTACTTC. Translated: CASSSSTGGRETQYF.

The V and J genes are TRBV6-2 or TRBV6-3 and TRBJ2-7, with TRBD2 as a possible D gene (6 bases). Trimming stripped 4 bases from V and 2 bases from J, with 12 bases between. CDR1 and CDR2 (germline): MNHEY, SVGEGT. This CDR3 spans 14 amino acids. The DNA of the CDR3 is TGTGCCAGCAGTTGGGGGGACCGAACCTACGAGCAGTACTTC. The encoded protein is CASSWGDRTYEQYF.

The rearrangement joins TRBV27 to TRBJ1-6, with a weak D call TRBD1 (5 bases). V was clipped by 4 bases and J by 4 bases, with 8 bases between them. This CDR3 spans 14 amino acids. Germline CDR1 reads MNHEY; CDR2 reads SMNVEV (reference sequence). The CDR3 DNA sequence: TGTGCCAGCAGTTATCAGGGATATAATTCACCCCTCCACTTT. Its translation: CASSYQGYNSPLHF.